This TCR beta chain comes out of a study of T cell changes during pregnancy in multiple sclerosis. Profiled with immunoSEQ multiplex PCR; TCRdb holds only in-frame clones, not every one. In the table there are 36,000 or so clones, 89% of which are singletons. Per germline, CDR1 MGHDK and CDR2 SYGVNS. V shed 3 bases and J shed 6 bases, with 11 bases lying between them. The CDR3 is 13 residues long. The sequencing here drew on CD8+ T cells from peripheral blood mononuclear cells, taken in the third trimester of pregnancy. The TCR originated in a female donor with multiple sclerosis, enrolled in a pregnancy study. The chain couples TRBV25-1 to TRBJ1-1; D is uncertain. CDR3 loop: CASSDSSRSEAFF. CDR3 DNA sequence: TGTGCCAGCAGTGATTCAAGTCGGTCTGAAGCTTTCTTT. Full variable domain (rest looked up from reference TRBV25-1 and TRBJ1-1): EADIYQTPRYLVIGTGKKITLECSQTMGHDKMYWYQQDPGMELHLIHYSYGVNSTEKGDLSSESTVSRIRTEHFPLTLESARPSHTSQYLCASSDSSRSEAFFGQGTRLTVV.